This TCR beta chain stems from a study of identical twins. TCRdb itself ran the 5' RACE reads through MiXCR, one entry per CDR3 protein. The sample comprises about 340,000 distinct CDR3 sequences, approximately 13% of which are singletons, and 7.2% rests with the top ten. Trimming shortened V by 3 bases and J by 5 bases, and 17 bases separated the two germline ends. The CDR3 loop spans 16 amino acids. Germline V gives CDR1 LNHDA, CDR2 SQIVND (reference sequence). The same sample was also used in a study of yellow fever vaccine responses in identical twins.

This TCR derives from a woman in her late teens or twenties in good health. The chain combines TRBV19 with TRBJ2-1; no clear D. Material: CD8+ T cells sorted from blood. CDR3 coding DNA: TGTGCCAGTAGTATTTCTCTAGGTCGGGTAAACAATGAGCAGTTCTTC. Its protein product is CASSISLGRVNNEQFF.